One TCR beta chain is described in this entry. This entry comes from a study of CD8+ T cells in alopecia areata. Overall study: Treated patients were dosed with oral tofacitinib, taking 5 to 10 mg twice daily.

The treatment denotes: oral pan-JAK inhibitor, 5-10 mg twice daily. Following extraction, RNA underwent reverse transcription to cDNA, which served as the sequencing template. Sequencing was performed with immunoSEQ multiplex PCR; in TCRdb, only in-frame clones are kept and a portion is missing. The table lists fewer than 250,000 clones, 35% to 40% of them singletons. The V gene lost 5 bases and the J gene lost 11 bases, with 15 bases spanning the gap. CDR1 SGHAT and CDR2 FQNNGV come from the germline V gene. CDR3 length: 13 residues. The sequence was collected from a human donor with alopecia areata. J is TRBJ2-2 and V is TRBV11-2; D is unresolved. This specimen was CD4+ T cells sorted from blood, taken at week 34, from a patient treated with tofacitinib. The CDR3: CASSIYTANELFF. Here the CDR3 DNA reads TGTGCCAGCAGCATATACACGGCGAACGAGCTGTTTTTT.